These 25 T cell receptor beta chains came from one sample sequenced in a study of blood T cells in healthy people across ages. For the second PCR, which ran for roughly 6 to 12 cycles, a sample-barcoded 5' primer and a J-beta primer mix were used. Using its own MiXCR run on the 5' RACE reads, TCRdb lists one record per CDR3 protein. The sample comprises a few hundred thousand distinct CDR3 sequences, about 49% of which are singletons, and roughly 51% rests with the top ten. The sample comprised blood. These receptors came from a man in his 60s in good health.

CDR3 loop: CSARDDRVGKRNSPLHF. The CDR3 nucleotides are TGCAGTGCTAGAGATGACAGGGTGGGGAAACGGAATTCACCCCTCCACTTT. The chain joins TRBV20-1 to TRBJ1-6; 7 bases match TRBD1. This CDR3 region has 17 residues. Unmatched junction bases numbered 12, after V lost 0 bases and J lost 7 bases. Germline values: CDR1 DFQATT, CDR2 SNEGSKA (reference sequence).

As to this clonotype: The junction and the germline gene differ at one end; a read error may be behind it. V usage is TRBV27 and J usage is TRBJ1-1, with 9 bases fitting TRBD1. The CDR3 is made up of 18 amino acids. Germline V gives CDR1 MNHEY, CDR2 SMNVEV (reference sequence). The CDR3 DNA reads as TGTGCCAGCAATTTACGACCGGGGGACAGGGTGGGGAACACTGAAGCTTTCTTT. It translates to CASNLRPGDRVGNTEAFF.

The chain joins TRBV5-1 to TRBJ1-5, with TRBD1 identical over 10 bases. J was trimmed by 3 bases and V by 2 bases; bases with no gene match: 2. CDR1 and CDR2 from the germline V gene are SGHRS and YFSETQ. The CDR3 is 15 residues long. This chain's CDR3 is CASSFGQGDNQPQHF. The DNA of the CDR3 is TGCGCCAGCAGCTTTGGACAGGGGGACAATCAGCCCCAGCATTTT.

This clonotype was recorded a few times. V and J are TRBV11-3 and TRBJ2-7; 7 bases line up with TRBD2. V gave up 1 base and J gave up 3 bases; unmatched junction bases: 3. This CDR3 contains 14 residues. From germline, CDR1 is SGHNT and CDR2 YENEEA. CDR3 residues: CASSLAGRGYEQYF. Here the CDR3 DNA reads TGTGCCAGCAGCTTAGCAGGGAGGGGCTACGAGCAGTACTTC.

The sample holds a few counts of this clonotype. V is TRBV20-1 and J is TRBJ2-3, with TRBD2 as a possible D gene (7 bases). Germline values: CDR1 DFQATT, CDR2 SNEGSKA (reference sequence). With 3 bases removed from V and 2 bases from J, the gap between germline ends came to 18 bases. The CDR3 spans 16 residues. Here the CDR3 DNA reads TGCAGTGCTAGCAGCTCGAGGGGGGGGGTCACAGATACGCAGTATTTT. Translated, it gives CSASSSRGGVTDTQYF.

This chain joins TRBV4-3 and TRBJ2-3; a possible D gene is TRBD2 (6 bases). Germline CDR1 reads LGHNA; CDR2 reads YSLEER. The V end was cut by 0 bases, the J end by 5 bases, with 6 bases between. The CDR3 length is 13 residues. CDR3 DNA: TGCGCCAGCAGCCAAGAGGGGGGAGATACGCAGTATTTT. Translated, it gives CASSQEGGDTQYF.

The rearrangement uses TRBV2 and TRBJ1-2; TRBD1 might be the D (5 bases). Germline loops: CDR1 SNHLY, CDR2 FYNNEI. This CDR3 is built from 15 residues. Trimming left V 6 bases short and J 4 bases short, with 18 bases between. CDR3 region: CASSRDTDRPYGYTF. The CDR3 DNA follows: TGTGCCAGCAGCAGAGATACAGACAGACCCTATGGCTACACCTTC.

The V gene is TRBV6-5, the J gene TRBJ2-1, with 8 bases fitting TRBD2. The ends lost 3 bases at V and 8 bases at J; junction bases unmatched: 9. Germline V gene data show CDR1 as MNHEY and CDR2 as SVGAGI. The CDR3 covers 15 residues. Here the CDR3 DNA reads TGTGCCAGCAGTTATCCTAGCGGGTCCAGCGATGAGCAGTTCTTC. Translated, it gives CASSYPSGSSDEQFF.

The V and J genes are TRBV15 and TRBJ2-1; D is perhaps TRBD1 (5 bases). CDR3 length equals 17 residues. Trimming left V 3 bases short and J 2 bases short, with 17 bases between. Germline V CDR1 and CDR2: LNHNV, YYDKDF (reference sequence). The CDR3 sequence is CATSSYNRRVAYNEQFF. CDR3 bases: TGTGCCACCAGCAGTTATAACAGGAGAGTCGCCTACAATGAGCAGTTCTTC.

This clonotype occurred a few times. The chain uses TRBV20-1 and TRBJ2-1; 7 nucleotides agree with TRBD2. There are 12 residues in the CDR3. Germline V CDR1 and CDR2: DFQATT, SNEGSKA (reference sequence). V shed 7 bases, J shed 2 bases, and the junction held 2 bases outside the gene matches. This chain's CDR3 is CSVSGAYNEQFF. The CDR3 nucleotides read TGCAGTGTCAGCGGGGCCTACAATGAGCAGTTCTTC.

This clonotype has just a few counts. The V and J genes are TRBV6-1 and TRBJ1-2, with D hard to call. The CDR3 is 13 amino acids. Deletions cut 0 bases from V and 7 bases from J, with 9 bases between. Germline CDR1 and CDR2: MNHNS and SASEGT. The CDR3 DNA reads as TGTGCCAGCAGTGAAGCCAGATCGGGTGGCTACACCTTC. This encodes CASSEARSGGYTF.

V gene TRBV9 combines with J gene TRBJ2-5; D perhaps matches TRBD1 (5 bases). The CDR3 spans 13 residues. CDR1 SGDLS and CDR2 YYNGEE come from the germline V gene. Trimming shortened V by 5 bases and J by 5 bases, and 13 bases separated the two germline ends. CDR3 amino acids: CASSQGSGETQYF. The CDR3 DNA is TGTGCCAGCAGTCAGGGTTCTGGGGAGACCCAGTACTTC.

This clonotype was seen many times. J is TRBJ2-6 and V is TRBV28; no definite D call. The CDR3 length is 13 residues. Trimming removed 6 bases from V and 2 bases from J, with 5 bases in between. The germline V gene encodes CDR1 MDHEN and CDR2 SYDVKM. The CDR3 DNA reads TGTGCCAGCAGCGTCCCTGGGGCCAACGTCCTGACTTTC. Amino acid sequence: CASSVPGANVLTF.

The chain links TRBV6-1 to TRBJ2-7, with a weak D call TRBD2 (6 bases). This CDR3 comprises 15 residues. Germline V lookup: CDR1 MNHNS, CDR2 SASEGT. V lost 4 bases and J 4 bases, leaving 17 bases between the germline ends. CDR3 amino acids: CASSGPTRARYEQYF. The CDR3 region has the DNA TGTGCCAGCAGTGGCCCGACTAGGGCCAGATACGAGCAGTACTTC.

This clonotype has a handful of counts. The V and J genes are TRBV7-2 and TRBJ1-2; TRBD1 agrees at 7 bases. Germline lookup yields CDR1 SGHTA and CDR2 FQGNSA. The CDR3 length is 15 residues. The V and J ends lost 3 bases and 6 bases, in that order; junction bases with no gene match: 10. The CDR3 DNA follows: TGTGCCAGCAGCTTCATCCTCGGGACAGCCGATGGCTACACCTTC. Amino acid sequence: CASSFILGTADGYTF.

This clonotype showed up just a few times. The chain has TRBV29-1 and TRBJ2-7; TRBD2 agrees at 7 bases. The germline gives CDR1 SQVTM, CDR2 ANQGSEA. The CDR3 runs to 15 residues. V lost 4 bases and J lost 2; bases outside the gene matches: 11. CDR3 in DNA: TGCAGCGTTGCTAAGGGTGTGGGGGGGGCCTACGAGCAGTACTTC. It codes for CSVAKGVGGAYEQYF.

The CDR3 here is CASSRSSGPETYEQYF. The DNA of the CDR3 is TGTGCCAGCAGCCGATCTAGCGGGCCGGAAACCTACGAGCAGTACTTC. The V gene is TRBV7-6, the J gene TRBJ2-7; TRBD2 agrees at 8 bases. With V trimmed by 5 bases and J by 2 bases, 11 bases remained unmatched. The CDR3 length is 16 residues. Germline loops: CDR1 SGHVS, CDR2 FNYEAQ.

A word on this clonotype: The junction differs from germline at one of its ends, possibly a read error. The chain employs TRBV7-2 and TRBJ2-5; D perhaps matches TRBD1 (8 bases). Germline V gene lookup returns CDR1 SGHTA and CDR2 FQGNSA. There are 16 residues in the CDR3. The CDR3: CASSTRPTGEGETEYF. DNA for the CDR3: TGTGCCAGCAGCACCCGCCCGACAGGGGAGGGAGAGACCGAGTACTTC.

The gene calls are TRBV27 and TRBJ2-3; D perhaps matches TRBD2 (6 bases). Germline lookup yields CDR1 MNHEY and CDR2 SMNVEV (reference sequence). The CDR3 has 14 amino acids. Between the trimmed V and J ends, which lost 6 bases and 4 bases, there was a span of 14 bases. The CDR3 DNA is TGTGCCAGCAGCCGGGGACTCCCCGCAGATACGCAGTATTTT. It is translated as CASSRGLPADTQYF.

This rearrangement joins TRBV29-1 to TRBJ2-1; tentatively, D is TRBD1 (5 bases). V gave up 3 bases and J gave up 3 bases, with 15 bases separating them. The CDR3 consists of 15 residues. Germline V gene lookup returns CDR1 SQVTM and CDR2 ANQGSEA. Here the CDR3 reads CSVELSGADYNEQFF. CDR3 nucleotide sequence: TGCAGCGTTGAGTTAAGTGGGGCCGACTACAATGAGCAGTTCTTC.

The chain joins TRBV27 to TRBJ1-2, with a tentative D call TRBD1 (5 bases). Trimming shortened V by 4 bases and J by 0 bases, and 12 bases separated the two germline ends. Germline V gene data show CDR1 as MNHEY and CDR2 as SMNVEV (reference sequence). This CDR3 has 15 amino acids. Written as DNA, the CDR3 is TGTGCCAGCAGTTCTCAGGGACCTCCTAACTATGGCTACACCTTC. Translation gives CASSSQGPPNYGYTF.

V is TRBV30 and J is TRBJ1-1; no definite D call. The CDR3 has 13 residues. Germline V CDR1 and CDR2: GTSNPN, SVGIG (reference sequence). The germline V and J ends were trimmed by 5 bases and 1 base, with 11 bases remaining between them. CDR3 in DNA: TGTGCCTGGGAGACACTTAAGAACACTGAAGCTTTCTTT. Translation: CAWETLKNTEAFF.

This chain connects TRBV2 to TRBJ2-1; 10 bases fit TRBD1. The CDR3 totals 15 residues. The V gene end was trimmed by 7 bases and the J gene end by 8 bases; junction bases not matched to a gene: 11. The germline V gene has CDR1 SNHLY and CDR2 FYNNEI. CDR3 in DNA: TGTGCCAGCACCAAGGGAGGACAGGGGGTGCATGAGCAGTTCTTC. Protein: CASTKGGQGVHEQFF.

The chain is built from TRBV28 and TRBJ2-7, with TRBD1 matching 8 bases. CDR3 length equals 12 residues. V lost 8 bases, J lost 3 bases, and 3 bases stayed unmatched. From germline, CDR1 is MDHEN and CDR2 SYDVKM. CDR3 nucleotides: TGTGCCAGCGACAGGGGAAACTACGAGCAGTACTTC. Amino acid sequence: CASDRGNYEQYF.

This clonotype has just a few counts. The chain employs TRBV4-3 and TRBJ2-1, with TRBD2 matching over 10 bases. Germline-derived CDR1 and CDR2 are LGHNA and YSLEER. This CDR3 comprises 15 residues. V lost 6 bases and J lost 3; bases outside the gene matches: 5. CDR3 loop: CASSRTSGRYNEQFF. CDR3 sequence (DNA): TGCGCCAGCAGTCGGACTAGCGGACGCTACAATGAGCAGTTCTTC.